A selection of T cell receptor beta chains follows, all from one sample in a study of response to subunit inactivated influenza vaccine. TCRdb ran MiXCR on the RT-PCR reads and lists one entry per CDR3 protein. The table has more than 450,000 distinct CDR3 sequences, about 10% seen once. Separately, the same data were catalogued under a study of T cells expressing NK-cell markers.

The sample was PBMCs from blood, taken on the day of vaccination. These receptors were obtained from a man in his forties or fifties who received an inactivated influenza vaccine. CDR3s include the opening cysteine and the closing phenylalanine or tryptophan. Each record gives: J gene, V gene, clone size, D gene, CDR3 DNA, CDR3 protein. D genes are given only for firm matches. Only part of the rows carry a size: once, few, many, or a class if the clone is expanded.

TRBJ1-4	TRBV5-1	many	-	TGCGCCAGCAGCCGCGGGACCGGTGAAAAACTGTTTTTT	CASSRGTGEKLFF
TRBJ2-7	TRBV11-1	many	-	TGTGCCAGCAGCGCTGGACCGAGCTCCTACGAGCAGTACTTC	CASSAGPSSYEQYF
TRBJ1-1	TRBV6-1	few	-	TGTGCCAGCAATCCTCGGGGGGGCGAGAACACTGAAGCTTTCTTT	CASNPRGGENTEAFF
TRBJ2-7	TRBV5-1	-	-	TGCGCCAGCAGCTTGGCACCAGGGGACCCCTACGAGCAGTACTTC	CASSLAPGDPYEQYF
TRBJ2-1	TRBV27	-	TRBD2	TGTGCCAGCACCTCATTGACAGGTTTCGGCCTAGCGGGGGGGGAGCTGCAGTTCTTC	CASTSLTGFGLAGGELQFF
TRBJ2-7	TRBV4-2	few	-	TGTGCCAGCAGCCAAGAGTCGCAGGGGCGTGAGCAGTACTTC	CASSQESQGREQYF
TRBJ1-1	TRBV12-3/TRBV12-4	few	-	TGTGCCAGCATCCCCCAGGTAGGGTCGGCGTGGGCTTTCTTT	CASIPQVGSAWAFF
TRBJ2-3	TRBV7-9	few	TRBD1	TGTGCCAGCAGCTTGGGACAGGGAGTCTTCACAGATACGCAGTATTTT	CASSLGQGVFTDTQYF
TRBJ2-5	TRBV12-3/TRBV12-4	-	-	TGTGCCAGCAGCCCGGCGGGATTTAAGATTAAGGAGACCCAGTACTTC	CASSPAGFKIKETQYF
TRBJ2-7	TRBV3-1	many	TRBD2	TGTGCCAGCAGCCAGGCACTAGCGGGACCGTTTGAGCAGTACTTC	CASSQALAGPFEQYF
TRBJ2-1	TRBV6-5	-	-	TGTGCCAGCAGTTACGCCGACACGAACAATGAGCAGTTCTTC	CASSYADTNNEQFF
TRBJ1-1	TRBV3-1	-	-	TGTGCCAGCAGCCAAGGGTGGAAGGGCACTGAAGCTTTCTTT	CASSQGWKGTEAFF
TRBJ1-1	TRBV20-1	few	-	TGCAGTGCTCTCAAGCTAGTGAACACTGAAGCTTTCTTT	CSALKLVNTEAFF
TRBJ1-6	TRBV10-3	-	-	TGTGCCATCAGTTCAGCCGGGGGCAGGGATTCACCCCTCCACTTT	CAISSAGGRDSPLHF
TRBJ2-1	TRBV11-1	many	TRBD2	TGTGCCAGCAGCCACCATTGGGCTAGCGGGGGGGAGTACAATGAGCAGTTCTTC	CASSHHWASGGEYNEQFF
TRBJ2-5	TRBV7-9	-	-	TGTGCCAGCAGCTTAGCGCTAGTAGAGACCCAGTACTTC	CASSLALVETQYF